Listed here are 21 T cell receptor beta chains from one sample, sequenced in a study of blood T cells in healthy people across ages. A second PCR, run for roughly 7 to 12 cycles, used a sample-barcoded 5' primer plus a J-beta primer mix. From the 5' RACE reads, TCRdb called clonotypes with MiXCR, one entry per CDR3 protein. The table records 1.5 million to 2 million distinct CDR3 sequences, under 30% of them present only once. Sequencing was performed on blood. These TCRs come from a woman under 40 in good health.

The V call is TRBV3-1, the J call TRBJ2-3; 8 bases fit TRBD2. The V gene's germline CDR1 is LGHDT and CDR2 YNNKEL (reference sequence). After removal of 1 base from V and 1 base from J, the junction contained 10 bases not matched to a gene. The CDR3 loop spans 18 amino acids. CDR3 bases: TGTGCCAGCAGCCAAGCGGGAGGGGCCCAAGGACGCACAGATACGCAGTATTTT. Translated: CASSQAGGAQGRTDTQYF.

J is TRBJ1-1 and V is TRBV20-1; D gene unclear. From germline, CDR1 is DFQATT and CDR2 SNEGSKA (reference sequence). Trimming left V 1 base short and J 4 bases short, with 10 bases between. This CDR3 has 13 residues. CDR3 nucleotide sequence: TGCAGTGCTAGAGGAGATCGGGGCACTGAAGCTTTCTTT. It specifies CSARGDRGTEAFF.

This clonotype was picked up a small number of times. V gene TRBV24-1 combines with J gene TRBJ1-1; 7 bases are shared with TRBD1. CDR1 is KGHDR, CDR2 SFDVKD, per germline. The V and J ends lost 4 bases and 0 bases, in that order; junction bases with no gene match: 7. The CDR3 sequence is 16 residues long. The CDR3 is CATSDSARGLNTEAFF. DNA for the CDR3: TGTGCCACCAGTGACTCAGCCAGGGGGTTGAACACTGAAGCTTTCTTT.

Only a few counts were recorded for this clonotype. The chain combines TRBV20-1 with TRBJ2-3; no clear D. The CDR3 spans 12 residues. Germline CDR1 and CDR2: DFQATT and SNEGSKA (reference sequence). With 3 bases removed from V and 1 base from J, the gap between germline ends came to 5 bases. DNA of the CDR3: TGCAGTGCTAGTATGGGCACAGATACGCAGTATTTT. Its protein product is CSASMGTDTQYF.

As for this clonotype: Germline is not matched at one junction end, which may reflect a read error. The chain carries TRBV7-9 and TRBJ2-3, with 10 bases fitting TRBD1. Germline-derived CDR1 and CDR2 are SEHNR and FQNEAQ (reference sequence). This CDR3 has 14 residues. As DNA, the CDR3 is TGTACCAGCAACCCCGGACAGGGGGGAGATACGCAGTATTTT. Encoded protein: CTSNPGQGGDTQYF.

This clonotype was counted only a few times. This chain links TRBV20-1 with TRBJ2-7; no clear D gene. The CDR3 consists of 14 residues. Trimming removed 7 bases at V and 5 bases at J, with 21 bases between. Germline values: CDR1 DFQATT, CDR2 SNEGSKA (reference sequence). The CDR3 nucleotides are TGCAGTGGAGTTGGTTCGAGAGCTTCCAACGAGCAGTACTTC. This encodes CSGVGSRASNEQYF.

The chain is built from TRBV12-5 and TRBJ2-1, with TRBD1 matching over 7 bases. CDR3 length: 14 residues. CDR1 and CDR2 from the germline V gene are LGHNT and FRNRAP. V was pared by 5 bases and J by 6 bases, with 7 bases of the junction left unmatched. In DNA, the CDR3 is TGTGCTAGTGGTCCCGGGACAGTTGTCAATGAGCAGTTCTTC. This translates into CASGPGTVVNEQFF.

A few counts support this clonotype. The chain employs TRBV9 and TRBJ2-3; D gene ambiguous. This CDR3 comprises 14 residues. V gave up 0 bases and J gave up 2 bases, with 7 bases separating them. The germline CDR1 and CDR2 sequences are SGDLS and YYNGEE. CDR3 region: CASSVEGLTDTQYF. The CDR3 DNA sequence: TGTGCCAGCAGCGTAGAGGGCCTCACAGATACGCAGTATTTT.

The CDR3 DNA sequence: TGTGCCAGCAGCAAAGATCGACTAGCGGGAGACAATGAGCAGTTCTTC. This translates into CASSKDRLAGDNEQFF. The chain has TRBV21-1 and TRBJ2-1; TRBD2, the D gene given by the table, was not confirmed from the DNA. TRBV21-1 is given as a pseudogene. The CDR3 sequence is 16 residues long.

For this clonotype: Possible read error: a much larger clone is one base away. The CDR3 sequence: CASSYFSQGGQETQYF. Here the CDR3 DNA reads TGTGCCAGCAGTTACTTTTCACAGGGTGGCCAAGAGACCCAGTACTTC. V gene TRBV6-6 combines with J gene TRBJ2-5; a weak D match, TRBD1 (6 bases). This CDR3 comprises 16 residues. V lost 1 base, J lost 1 base, and 13 bases lay in between. Germline V gene sequence: CDR1 MNHNY, CDR2 SVGAGI (reference sequence).

This clonotype came up a few times. The chain is built from TRBV5-1 and TRBJ1-2; tentatively, D is TRBD1 (5 bases). The CDR3 is made up of 15 amino acids. Germline CDR1 SGHRS, CDR2 YFSETQ. V dropped 1 base and J dropped 3 bases, with 13 bases sitting between them. The chain's CDR3 is CASSLSWDGDYGYTF. Written as DNA, the CDR3 is TGCGCCAGCAGCTTGTCATGGGACGGGGACTATGGCTACACCTTC. The complete variable domain, with remaining parts taken from reference TRBV5-1 and TRBJ1-2, reads KAGVTQTPRYLIKTRGQQVTLSCSPISGHRSVSWYQQTPGQGLQFLFEYFSETQRNKGNFPGRFSGRQFSNSRSEMNVSTLELGDSALYLCASSLSWDGDYGYTFGSGTRLTVV.

This clonotype showed up many times. This chain joins TRBV20-1 and TRBJ2-6; a possible D gene is TRBD2 (5 bases). Germline V gene sequence: CDR1 DFQATT, CDR2 SNEGSKA (reference sequence). CDR3 length: 14 amino acids. Trimming shortened V by 3 bases and J by 7 bases, and 13 bases separated the two germline ends. The CDR3 DNA reads TGCAGTGCTAGTCCCCCCCCGGGAGCCAACGTCCTGACTTTC. It is translated as CSASPPPGANVLTF.

This chain uses TRBV29-1 with TRBJ1-1; TRBD1 might be the D (5 bases). Germline CDR1 is SQVTM and CDR2 is ANQGSEA. V was cut by 3 bases and J by 2 bases, with 7 bases left in between. The CDR3 extends over 12 amino acids. The DNA for the CDR3 is TGCAGCGTTGAGGGGGGAAACACTGAAGCTTTCTTT. Its translation is CSVEGGNTEAFF.

The sample holds many counts of this clonotype. V and J are TRBV20-1 and TRBJ2-3; no definite D call. Germline CDR1 and CDR2: DFQATT and SNEGSKA (reference sequence). CDR3 size: 13 residues. V lost 0 bases to trimming and J lost 0 bases, with 4 bases between them. The CDR3 DNA sequence: TGCAGTGCTAGAGAGACTAGCACAGATACGCAGTATTTT. This translates into CSARETSTDTQYF.

J is TRBJ1-2 and V is TRBV12-3 or TRBV12-4; D is perhaps TRBD1 (5 bases). The germline V and J ends were trimmed by 0 bases and 5 bases, with 7 bases remaining between them. The CDR3 loop spans 13 amino acids. The CDR3 DNA reads TGTGCCAGCAGTTTAGCGCGACAGTATGGCTACACCTTC. This translates into CASSLARQYGYTF.

This chain links TRBV20-1 with TRBJ1-4; 10 bases match TRBD1. Germline V gives CDR1 DFQATT, CDR2 SNEGSKA (reference sequence). The CDR3 consists of 16 residues. V dropped 0 bases and J dropped 6; count of bases not matched to a gene: 7. The CDR3 DNA reads TGCAGTGCTAGAGATCGATACGGGACAGGGGATGAAAAACTGTTTTTT. It is translated as CSARDRYGTGDEKLFF.

The chain uses TRBV12-3 or TRBV12-4 and TRBJ2-5; the D call may be TRBD1 or TRBD2 (5 bases each). CDR3 size: 16 residues. V lost 5 bases to trimming and J lost 2 bases, with 18 bases between them. The CDR3 region is CASSVGGTRRQETQYF. In nucleotides, the CDR3 is TGTGCCAGCAGTGTAGGTGGGACGAGACGGCAAGAGACCCAGTACTTC.

The chain employs TRBV10-3 and TRBJ2-3; either TRBD1 or TRBD2 may supply D (6 bases each). Germline-derived CDR1 and CDR2 are ENHRY and SYGVKD. CDR3 size: 13 residues. V shed 11 bases and J shed 4 bases, with 16 bases lying between them. The chain's CDR3 is CAVAGEVSDTQYF. The CDR3 DNA follows: TGTGCCGTCGCAGGGGAGGTGTCAGATACGCAGTATTTT.

In its sample, this clonotype was seen a few times. V and J are TRBV7-9 and TRBJ2-3, with D perhaps being TRBD1 or TRBD2 (5 bases each). There are 16 residues in the CDR3. Germline assignment: CDR1 SEHNR and CDR2 FQNEAQ (reference sequence). Trimming took 5 bases from V and 2 from J, leaving 17 bases between them. CDR3 sequence: CASSPRDPGTTDTQYF. The CDR3 DNA sequence: TGTGCCAGCAGCCCTCGGGACCCCGGGACCACAGATACGCAGTATTTT.

This sequence joins TRBV20-1 and TRBJ2-1, with TRBD2 matching 12 bases. Germline-derived CDR1 and CDR2 are DFQATT and SNEGSKA (reference sequence). The CDR3 loop spans 20 amino acids. V gave up 3 bases and J gave up 0 bases; unmatched junction bases: 15. CDR3: CSASSLPGLAGSRSYNEQFF. The DNA for the CDR3 is TGCAGTGCTAGTTCTCTTCCGGGACTAGCGGGTTCGCGCTCCTACAATGAGCAGTTCTTC.

This clonotype was counted ten times or more. The rearrangement uses TRBV10-3 and TRBJ2-3; TRBD2 agrees at 9 bases. Germline V gives CDR1 ENHRY, CDR2 SYGVKD. V trimming: 2 bases; J trimming: 3 bases; junction bases outside the gene matches: 3. This CDR3 has 15 amino acids. The CDR3 nucleotides are TGTGCCATCAGTGAGAGCGGGGGGAGAACAGATACGCAGTATTTT. Translated: CAISESGGRTDTQYF.